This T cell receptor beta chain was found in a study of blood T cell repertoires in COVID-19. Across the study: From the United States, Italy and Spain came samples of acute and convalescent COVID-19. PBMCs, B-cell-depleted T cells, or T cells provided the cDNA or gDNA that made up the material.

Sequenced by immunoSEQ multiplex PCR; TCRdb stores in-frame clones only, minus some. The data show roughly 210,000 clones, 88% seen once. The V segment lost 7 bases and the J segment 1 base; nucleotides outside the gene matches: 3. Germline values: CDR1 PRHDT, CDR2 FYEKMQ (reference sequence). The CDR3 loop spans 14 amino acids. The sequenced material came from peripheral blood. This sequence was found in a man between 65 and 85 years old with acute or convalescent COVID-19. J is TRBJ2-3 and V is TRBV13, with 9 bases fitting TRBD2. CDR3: CASNKREGTDTQYF. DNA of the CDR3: TGTGCCAGCAATAAGCGGGAGGGCACAGATACGCAGTATTTT. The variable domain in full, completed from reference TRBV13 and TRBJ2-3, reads AAGVIQSPRHLIKEKRETATLKCYPIPRHDTVYWYQQGPGQDPQFLISFYEKMQSDKGSIPDRFSAQQFSDYHSELNMSSLELGDSALYFCASNKREGTDTQYFGPGTRLTVL.